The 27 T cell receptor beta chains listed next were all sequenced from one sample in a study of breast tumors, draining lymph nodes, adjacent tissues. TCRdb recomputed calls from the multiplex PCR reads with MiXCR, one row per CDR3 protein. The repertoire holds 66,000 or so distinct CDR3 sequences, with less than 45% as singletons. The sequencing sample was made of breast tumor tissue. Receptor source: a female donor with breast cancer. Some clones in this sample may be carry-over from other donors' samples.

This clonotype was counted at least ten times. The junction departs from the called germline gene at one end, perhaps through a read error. The CDR3 sequence: CASNLAPGQGGQETQYF. The CDR3 DNA is TGTGCCAGCAACTTGGCCCCGGGGCAGGGAGGCCAAGAGACCCAGTACTTC. V and J are TRBV5-4 and TRBJ2-5; TRBD2 is a possible D gene (6 bases). Germline assignment: CDR1 SGHNT and CDR2 YYREEE (reference sequence). The CDR3 is 17 residues long.

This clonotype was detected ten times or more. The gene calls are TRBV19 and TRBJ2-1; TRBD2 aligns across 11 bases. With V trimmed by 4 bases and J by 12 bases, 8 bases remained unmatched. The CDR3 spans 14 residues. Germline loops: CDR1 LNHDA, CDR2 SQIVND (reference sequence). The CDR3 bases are TGTGCCAGTAGTACAACTCTAGCGGGGGGATCGCAGTTCTTC. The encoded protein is CASSTTLAGGSQFF.

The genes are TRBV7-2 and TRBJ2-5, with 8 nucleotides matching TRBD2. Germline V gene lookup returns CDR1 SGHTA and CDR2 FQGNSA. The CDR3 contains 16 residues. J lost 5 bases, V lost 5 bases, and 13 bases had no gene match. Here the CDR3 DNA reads TGTGCCAGCAGCCAAACCCCCTATCTAGCGGGTGAGACCCAGTACTTC. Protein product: CASSQTPYLAGETQYF.

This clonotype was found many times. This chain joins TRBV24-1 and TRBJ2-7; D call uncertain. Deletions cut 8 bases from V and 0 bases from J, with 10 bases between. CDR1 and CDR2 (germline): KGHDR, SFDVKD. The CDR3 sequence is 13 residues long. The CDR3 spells CATTAGDSYEQYF. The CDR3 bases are TGTGCCACCACGGCAGGTGACTCCTACGAGCAGTACTTC.

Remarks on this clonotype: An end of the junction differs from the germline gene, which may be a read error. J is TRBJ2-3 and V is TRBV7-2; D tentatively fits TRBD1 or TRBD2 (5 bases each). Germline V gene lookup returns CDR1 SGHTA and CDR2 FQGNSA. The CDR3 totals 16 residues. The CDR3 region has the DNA TGTCCCAGCAGCTTAGGCGTGTGGGGGAGCACAGATACGCAGTATTTT. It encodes CPSSLGVWGSTDTQYF.

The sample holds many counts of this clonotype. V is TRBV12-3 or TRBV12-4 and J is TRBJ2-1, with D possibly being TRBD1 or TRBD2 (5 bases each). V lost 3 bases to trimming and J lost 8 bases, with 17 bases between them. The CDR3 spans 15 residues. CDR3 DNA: TGTGCCAGCAGTTTGGCAGGGAGAACATTCGATGAGCAGTTCTTC. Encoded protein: CASSLAGRTFDEQFF.

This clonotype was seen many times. The CDR3 region is CASSHPPRGPEQFF. For the CDR3, the DNA is TGTGCCAGCAGCCACCCTCCCAGGGGGCCTGAGCAGTTCTTC. The chain carries TRBV11-1 and TRBJ2-1, with 8 bases aligning to TRBD1. CDR1 is SGHAT, CDR2 FQDESV, per germline (reference sequence). The ends lost 5 bases at V and 9 bases at J; junction bases unmatched: 9. The CDR3 sequence is 14 residues long.

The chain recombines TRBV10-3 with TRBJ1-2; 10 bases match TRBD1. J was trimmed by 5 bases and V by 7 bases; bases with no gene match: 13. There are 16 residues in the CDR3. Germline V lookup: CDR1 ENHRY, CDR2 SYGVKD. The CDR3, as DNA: TGTGCCATCACCCCGAGCAGGGACAGGGGTCAATATGGCTACACCTTC. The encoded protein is CAITPSRDRGQYGYTF.

CDR3 region: CASSSRQSLWYEQYF. As DNA, the CDR3 is TGTGCCAGCAGTTCCCGTCAGTCACTTTGGTACGAGCAGTACTTC. V usage is TRBV27 and J usage is TRBJ2-7; unclear D gene. V lost 4 bases, J lost 4 bases, and 17 bases lay in between. CDR3 size: 15 residues. Germline-derived CDR1 and CDR2 are MNHEY and SMNVEV (reference sequence).

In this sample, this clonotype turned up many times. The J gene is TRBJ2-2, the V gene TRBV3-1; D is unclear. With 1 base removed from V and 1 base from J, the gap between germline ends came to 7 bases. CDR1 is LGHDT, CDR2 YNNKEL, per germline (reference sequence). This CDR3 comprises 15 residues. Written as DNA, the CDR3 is TGTGCCAGCAGCCAAGGTCCAGGGAACACCGGGGAGCTGTTTTTT. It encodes CASSQGPGNTGELFF.

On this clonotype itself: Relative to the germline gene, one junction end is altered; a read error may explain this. CDR3 protein: CASSAGQAVRNEPFF. In nucleotides, the CDR3 is TGTGCCAGCAGCGCAGGTCAGGCAGTTCGGAATGAGCCGTTCTTC. The chain is built from TRBV9 and TRBJ2-1; D is unresolved. This CDR3 is 15 amino acids long. Per germline, CDR1 SGDLS and CDR2 YYNGEE.

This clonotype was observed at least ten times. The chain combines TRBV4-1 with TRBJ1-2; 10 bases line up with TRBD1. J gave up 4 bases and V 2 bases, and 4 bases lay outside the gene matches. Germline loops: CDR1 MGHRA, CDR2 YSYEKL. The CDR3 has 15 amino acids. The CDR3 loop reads CASSQRDRGFYGYTF. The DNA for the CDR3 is TGCGCCAGCAGCCAAAGGGACAGGGGTTTCTATGGCTACACCTTC.

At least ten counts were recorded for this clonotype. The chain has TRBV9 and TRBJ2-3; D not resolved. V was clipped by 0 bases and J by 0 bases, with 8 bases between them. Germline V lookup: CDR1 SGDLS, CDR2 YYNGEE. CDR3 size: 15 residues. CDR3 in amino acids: CASSVGVDSTDTQYF. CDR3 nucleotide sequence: TGTGCCAGCAGCGTAGGGGTGGATAGCACAGATACGCAGTATTTT.

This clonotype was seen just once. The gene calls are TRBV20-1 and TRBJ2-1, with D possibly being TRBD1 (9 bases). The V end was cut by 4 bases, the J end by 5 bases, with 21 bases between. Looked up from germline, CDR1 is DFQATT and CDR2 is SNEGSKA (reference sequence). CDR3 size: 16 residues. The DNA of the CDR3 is TGCAGTGCTATCCGGGGGGGACAGGGAGCCCACAATGAGCAGTTCTTC. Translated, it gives CSAIRGGQGAHNEQFF.

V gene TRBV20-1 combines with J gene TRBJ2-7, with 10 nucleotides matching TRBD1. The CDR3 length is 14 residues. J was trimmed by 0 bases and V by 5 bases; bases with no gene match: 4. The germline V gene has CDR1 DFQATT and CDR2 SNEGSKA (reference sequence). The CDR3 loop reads CSARTGGSSYEQYF. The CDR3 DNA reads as TGCAGTGCTCGGACAGGGGGGAGCTCCTACGAGCAGTACTTC.

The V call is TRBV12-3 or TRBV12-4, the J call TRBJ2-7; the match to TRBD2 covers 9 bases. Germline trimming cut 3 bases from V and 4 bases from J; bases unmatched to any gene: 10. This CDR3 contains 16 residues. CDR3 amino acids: CASSFAGGPQGYEQYF. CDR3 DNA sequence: TGTGCCAGCAGTTTCGCGGGGGGGCCTCAAGGGTACGAGCAGTACTTC.

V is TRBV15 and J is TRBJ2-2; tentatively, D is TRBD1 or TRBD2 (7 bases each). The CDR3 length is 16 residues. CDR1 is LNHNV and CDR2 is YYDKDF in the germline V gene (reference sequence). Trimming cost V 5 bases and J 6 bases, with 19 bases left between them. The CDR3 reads CATSLTRGLAAGELFF. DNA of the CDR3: TGTGCCACCAGCTTGACAAGGGGGCTAGCGGCCGGGGAGCTGTTTTTT.

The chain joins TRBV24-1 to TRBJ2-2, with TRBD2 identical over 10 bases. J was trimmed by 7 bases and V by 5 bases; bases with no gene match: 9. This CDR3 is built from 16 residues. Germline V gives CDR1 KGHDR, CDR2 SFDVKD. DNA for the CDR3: TGTGCCACCAGTGGCCCTACTAGCGGGATCTTCGGGGAGCTGTTTTTT. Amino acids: CATSGPTSGIFGELFF.

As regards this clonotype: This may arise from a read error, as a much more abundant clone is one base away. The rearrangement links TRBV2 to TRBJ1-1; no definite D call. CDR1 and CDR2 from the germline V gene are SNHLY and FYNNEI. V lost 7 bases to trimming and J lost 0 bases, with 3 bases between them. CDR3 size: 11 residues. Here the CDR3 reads CASNLNTEAFF. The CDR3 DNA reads TGTGCCAGCAACCTGAACACTGAAGCTTTCTTT.

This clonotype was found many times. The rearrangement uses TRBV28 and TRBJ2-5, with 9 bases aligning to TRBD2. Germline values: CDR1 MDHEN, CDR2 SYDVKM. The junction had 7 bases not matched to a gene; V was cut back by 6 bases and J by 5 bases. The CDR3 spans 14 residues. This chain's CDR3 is CASSLREGLETQYF. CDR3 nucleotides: TGTGCCAGCAGCCTGCGGGAGGGACTGGAGACCCAGTACTTC.

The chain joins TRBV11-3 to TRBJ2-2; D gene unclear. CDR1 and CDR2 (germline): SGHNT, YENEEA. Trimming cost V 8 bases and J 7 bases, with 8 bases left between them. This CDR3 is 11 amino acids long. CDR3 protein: CASVQGGELFF. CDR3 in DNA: TGTGCCAGCGTCCAAGGCGGGGAGCTGTTTTTT. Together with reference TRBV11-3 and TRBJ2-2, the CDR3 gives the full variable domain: EAGVVQSPRYKIIEKKQPVAFWCNPISGHNTLYWYLQNLGQGPELLIRYENEEAVDDSQLPKDRFSAERLKGVDSTLKIQPAELGDSAVYLCASVQGGELFFGEGSRLTVL.

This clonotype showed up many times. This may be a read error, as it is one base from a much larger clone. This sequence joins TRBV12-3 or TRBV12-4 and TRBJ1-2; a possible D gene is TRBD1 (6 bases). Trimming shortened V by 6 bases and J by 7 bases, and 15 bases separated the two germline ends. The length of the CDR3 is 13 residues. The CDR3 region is CASRCGQSAGYTF. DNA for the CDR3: TGTGCCAGCAGGTGCGGACAGTCGGCTGGCTACACCTTC.

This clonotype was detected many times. The chain's CDR3 is CASSLRAGGRETYYGYTF. CDR3 DNA sequence: TGTGCCAGCAGCCTAAGAGCCGGGGGCCGAGAAACTTATTATGGCTACACCTTC. The V gene is TRBV7-8, the J gene TRBJ1-2, with D perhaps matching TRBD1 (6 bases). This CDR3 region has 18 residues. Trimming removed 5 bases from V and 5 bases from J, with 27 bases in between. Germline-derived CDR1 and CDR2 are SGHVS and FQNEAQ.

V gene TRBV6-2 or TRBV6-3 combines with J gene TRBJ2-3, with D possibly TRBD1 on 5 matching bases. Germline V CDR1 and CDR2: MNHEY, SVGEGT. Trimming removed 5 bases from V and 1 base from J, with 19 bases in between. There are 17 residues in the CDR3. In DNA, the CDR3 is TGTGCCAGCAGTACCCAGGGCGGTGTGGCACGCACAGATACGCAGTATTTT. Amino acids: CASSTQGGVARTDTQYF.

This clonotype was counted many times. The CDR3, as DNA: TGTGCCAGTAGTAAAGTCGAGACTAGCAGGTTCCAGTTCTTC. Its translation is CASSKVETSRFQFF. The chain is built from TRBV19 and TRBJ2-1; 7 bases agree with TRBD2. Germline CDR1 and CDR2: LNHDA and SQIVND (reference sequence). The junction had 13 bases not matched to a gene; V was cut back by 4 bases and J by 13 bases. The CDR3 is made up of 14 amino acids. The full variable domain, its missing parts supplied by reference TRBV19 and TRBJ2-1, is DGGITQSPKYLFRKEGQNVTLSCEQNLNHDAMYWYRQDPGQGLRLIYYSQIVNDFQKGDIAEGYSVSREKKESFPLTVTSAQKNPTAFYLCASSKVETSRFQFFGPGTRLTVL.

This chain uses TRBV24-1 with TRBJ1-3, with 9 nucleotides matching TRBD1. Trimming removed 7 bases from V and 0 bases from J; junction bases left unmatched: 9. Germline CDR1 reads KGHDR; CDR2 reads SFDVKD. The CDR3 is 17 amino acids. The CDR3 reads CATRRGQGRLSGNTIYF. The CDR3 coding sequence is TGTGCCACCAGGAGGGGACAGGGAAGGCTCTCTGGAAACACCATATATTTT.

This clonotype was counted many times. The CDR3 coding sequence is TGTGCCAGCAGCAAAATCACAGATACGCAGTATTTT. This encodes CASSKITDTQYF. The rearrangement links TRBV9 to TRBJ2-3; no clear D. Germline V gene data show CDR1 as SGDLS and CDR2 as YYNGEE. The CDR3 is 12 amino acids. The V and J ends lost 4 bases and 2 bases respectively, with 5 bases between them.